The clone carrying this T cell receptor beta chain was detected ten times or more. Noted time point: longitudinal time-point 3. Libraries used 2 million unsorted PBMCs kept frozen in RNAlater. These data are taken from a study of neurological immune-mediated disorders. CDR1 and CDR2 from the germline V gene are DFQATT and SNEGSKA (reference sequence). Trimming cost V 0 bases and J 8 bases, with 19 bases left between them. The CDR3 contains 15 residues. TCRdb passed the 5' RACE reads through MiXCR, listing each CDR3 protein once. The sample lists roughly 100,000 distinct CDR3 sequences; roughly a tenth were seen once.

Sequenced input: PBMCs. The clonotype originates from a female donor with HTLV-1-associated myelopathy (HAM/TSP). The rearrangement links TRBV20-1 to TRBJ1-1; the D gene is possibly TRBD1 (5 bases). The CDR3 sequence is CSAREPHQGSGEAFF. CDR3 in DNA: TGCAGTGCTAGAGAGCCACATCAGGGATCAGGGGAAGCTTTCTTT.